This entry lists 12 T cell receptor beta chains sequenced from one sample in a study of esophageal squamous cell carcinoma under preoperative chemotherapy. From the PCR reads, TCRdb called clonotypes with MiXCR, one entry per CDR3 protein. Among 15,000 to 20,000 distinct CDR3 sequences listed, around 47% were seen once. Indicated time point: before preoperative PTX-NDP chemotherapy. Sampling took place from a patient given preoperative chemotherapy. These receptors were taken from a human donor with esophageal squamous cell carcinoma. The donor label of this sample is uncertain.

For this clonotype: The junction departs from the called germline gene at one end, perhaps through a read error. The V and J genes are TRBV7-2 and TRBJ2-5, with 8 bases that match TRBD1. This CDR3 contains 15 residues. CDR1 and CDR2 from the germline V gene are SGHTA and FQGNSA. This CDR3 reads CASSWGGTGQGTQYF. CDR3 coding DNA: TGTGCCAGCAGCTGGGGTGGGACAGGACAAGGGACCCAGTACTTC. The entire variable domain, with the rest obtained from reference TRBV7-2 and TRBJ2-5, is as follows: GAGVSQSPSNKVTEKGKDVELRCDPISGHTALYWYRQSLGQGLEFLIYFQGNSAPDKSGLPSDRFSAERTGGSVSTLTIQRTQQEDSAVYLCASSWGGTGQGTQYFGPGTRLLVL.

The chain couples TRBV11-3 to TRBJ2-5; D gene uncertain. The CDR3 totals 12 residues. V lost 1 base and J 11 bases, leaving 11 bases between the germline ends. Per germline, CDR1 SGHNT and CDR2 YENEEA. The CDR3: CASSLVATEQYF. In DNA, the CDR3 is TGTGCCAGCAGCTTAGTCGCTACGGAGCAGTACTTC.

In its sample, this clonotype was seen a few times. V and J are TRBV7-9 and TRBJ2-6; tentative D call: TRBD2 (5 bases). CDR3 size: 18 residues. Germline V CDR1 and CDR2: SEHNR, FQNEAQ (reference sequence). V was pared by 5 bases and J by 1 base, with 18 bases between. The CDR3 loop reads CASSPRRRVQSGANVLTF. The DNA for the CDR3 is TGTGCCAGCAGCCCCCGACGGCGGGTGCAGTCTGGGGCCAACGTCCTGACTTTC.

As to this clonotype: Because the CDR3 is missing its conserved closing phenylalanine or tryptophan, this is likely a read error. The rearrangement joins TRBV7-9 to TRBJ2-5; 7 positions agree with TRBD1. The CDR3 runs to 14 residues. Germline values: CDR1 SEHNR, CDR2 FQNEAQ (reference sequence). V dropped 9 bases and J dropped 9; count of bases not matched to a gene: 16. In nucleotides, the CDR3 is TGTGCCAGGGGCTCGACAGGGTGGCAAGCGTCCCAGTACTCG. It is translated as CARGSTGWQASQYS.

This chain uses TRBV12-3 or TRBV12-4 with TRBJ2-1, with 10 bases that match TRBD2. CDR3 length: 13 amino acids. V shed 10 bases and J 6 bases; nucleotides not matched to a gene: 6. This CDR3 is CATRTSGGNEQFF. The CDR3 nucleotides read TGTGCCACCCGGACTAGCGGAGGCAATGAGCAGTTCTTC.

This clonotype has only a few counts. The rearrangement joins TRBV7-2 to TRBJ2-3; D is unclear. V was clipped by 0 bases and J by 2 bases, with 6 bases between them. Germline V gene sequence: CDR1 SGHTA, CDR2 FQGNSA. This CDR3 contains 14 residues. DNA for the CDR3: TGTGCCAGCAGCTTAGCGGGCCCCACAGATACGCAGTATTTT. It yields the protein CASSLAGPTDTQYF.

This clonotype was recorded at least ten times. This chain uses TRBV12-3 or TRBV12-4 with TRBJ2-1; TRBD2 matches at 7 bases. V shed 6 bases and J 8 bases; nucleotides not matched to a gene: 10. The CDR3 has 14 amino acids. The chain's CDR3 is CASSLGGTFDEQFF. The CDR3 DNA reads as TGTGCCAGCAGCCTCGGGGGGACTTTTGATGAGCAGTTCTTC.

Regarding this clonotype: Compared with germline, one end of the junction differs, possibly owing to a read error. This chain connects TRBV7-2 to TRBJ2-3, with D possibly TRBD2 on 7 matching bases. CDR1 is SGHTA, CDR2 FQGNSA, per germline. The CDR3 spans 16 residues. CDR3 nucleotides: TGTGCCAGCGGGGCGCGCGGGGGCCGGGACACAGATACCCAGTATTTC. It yields the protein CASGARGGRDTDTQYF.

This clonotype occurred many times. The chain joins TRBV11-3 to TRBJ2-3, with D perhaps TRBD1 (6 bases). Germline V lookup: CDR1 SGHNT, CDR2 YENEEA. The V and J ends lost 5 bases and 5 bases respectively, with 17 bases between them. The CDR3 totals 15 residues. The DNA for the CDR3 is TGTGCCAGCAGCACCGGACAGTTCCACGGAGATACGCAGTATTTT. Amino acid sequence: CASSTGQFHGDTQYF.

This clonotype has a handful of counts. The chain joins TRBV7-2 to TRBJ2-3; 8 nucleotides align to TRBD1. V was pared by 5 bases and J by 1 base, with 8 bases of the junction left unmatched. This CDR3 is 16 amino acids long. Looked up from germline, CDR1 is SGHTA and CDR2 is FQGNSA. The chain's CDR3 is CASSPRPRGRTDTQYF. The CDR3 DNA reads TGTGCCAGCAGCCCCCGCCCCAGGGGGCGCACAGATACGCAGTATTTT.

This clonotype was recorded a few times. This chain connects TRBV7-2 to TRBJ1-2; D not resolved. The length of the CDR3 is 13 residues. The germline V gene encodes CDR1 SGHTA and CDR2 FQGNSA. The V and J ends lost 7 bases and 4 bases respectively, with 13 bases between them. As DNA, the CDR3 is TGTGCCAGCACAACGGGAAGGGCCTATGGCTACACCTTC. Residues: CASTTGRAYGYTF.

This clonotype was picked up one time. The CDR3 is CASRPGTGNTGELFF. The CDR3 bases are TGTGCCAGCAGACCCGGGACAGGCAACACCGGGGAGCTGTTTTTT. V and J are TRBV6-1 and TRBJ2-2, with 8 bases matching TRBD1. CDR1 is MNHNS, CDR2 SASEGT, per germline. The CDR3 has 15 residues. J lost 2 bases, V lost 6 bases, and 5 bases had no gene match.